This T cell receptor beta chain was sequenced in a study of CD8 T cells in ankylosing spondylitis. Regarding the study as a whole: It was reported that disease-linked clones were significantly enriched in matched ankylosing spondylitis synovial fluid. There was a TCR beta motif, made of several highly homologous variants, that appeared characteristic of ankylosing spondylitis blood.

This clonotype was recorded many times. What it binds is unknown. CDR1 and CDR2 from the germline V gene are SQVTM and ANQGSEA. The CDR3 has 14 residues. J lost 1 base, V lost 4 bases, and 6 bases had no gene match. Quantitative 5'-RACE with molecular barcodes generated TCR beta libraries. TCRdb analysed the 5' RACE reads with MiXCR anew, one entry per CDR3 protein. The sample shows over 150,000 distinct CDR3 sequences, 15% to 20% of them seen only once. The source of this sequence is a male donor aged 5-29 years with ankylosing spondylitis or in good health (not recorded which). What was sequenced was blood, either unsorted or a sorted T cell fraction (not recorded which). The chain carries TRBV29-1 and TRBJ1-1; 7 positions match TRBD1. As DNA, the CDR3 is TGCAGCGTTGGAGCCGGGACAGCGAACACTGAAGCTTTCTTT. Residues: CSVGAGTANTEAFF.